The 23 T cell receptor beta chains below all came from one sample that was sequenced in a study of blood T cell repertoires in COVID-19. TCRdb's copy holds only in-frame clones and misses some; the assay was immunoSEQ multiplex PCR. The sample includes approximately 280,000 clones, 75% to 90% of them seen just once. Sequenced: PBMCs or T cells enriched from blood (not recorded which). The receptors derive from a woman aged 50 to 65 who had recovered from COVID-19.

The J gene is TRBJ1-2, the V gene TRBV7-3; 10 bases match TRBD1. V dropped 5 bases and J dropped 7; count of bases not matched to a gene: 10. Looked up from germline, CDR1 is SGHTA and CDR2 is FQGTGA. The length of the CDR3 is 15 residues. The CDR3 reads CASSLTSGQGSGYTF. Here the CDR3 DNA reads TGTGCCAGCAGCCTCACGTCGGGACAGGGGAGTGGCTACACCTTC.

This sequence joins TRBV18 and TRBJ1-2; 8 bases are a match to TRBD1. CDR3 length equals 13 residues. Germline V gene sequence: CDR1 KGHSH, CDR2 LQKENI. V lost 6 bases, J lost 4 bases, and 4 bases stayed unmatched. The CDR3 DNA sequence: TGTGCCAGCTCTCAAGGACAGGGCTATGGCTACACCTTC. It encodes CASSQGQGYGYTF.

This clone is a singleton in its sample. This chain uses TRBV7-2 with TRBJ1-1, with 11 bases that match TRBD1. In germline, CDR1 is SGHTA, CDR2 FQGNSA. V trimming: 1 base; J trimming: 3 bases; junction bases outside the gene matches: 4. The CDR3 runs 16 residues. The DNA for the CDR3 is TGTGCCAGCAGCTTAGGGACAGGGGGCACCTACACTGAAGCTTTCTTT. Its protein product is CASSLGTGGTYTEAFF.

This chain joins TRBV2 and TRBJ2-7; 9 nucleotides agree with TRBD2. CDR3 length equals 14 residues. The trim removed 10 bases at V and 2 bases at J, leaving 9 bases unmatched. Germline assignment: CDR1 SNHLY and CDR2 FYNNEI. The CDR3 nucleotides read TGTGCCACCACTAGGACTAGCGAGACCTACGAGCAGTACTTC. This sequence encodes CATTRTSETYEQYF.

The rearrangement uses TRBV5-1 and TRBJ1-4, with D unresolved. The V end was cut by 4 bases, the J end by 0 bases, with 10 bases between. The CDR3 contains 15 residues. Germline loops: CDR1 SGHRS, CDR2 YFSETQ. The CDR3 protein is CASSPQTATNEKLFF. As DNA, the CDR3 is TGCGCCAGCAGCCCCCAAACTGCAACTAATGAAAAACTGTTTTTT.

The chain links TRBV11-3 to TRBJ2-2, with D uncertain. V was trimmed by 2 bases and J by 2 bases, leaving 6 bases between them. Germline CDR1 is SGHNT and CDR2 is YENEEA. The length of the CDR3 is 14 residues. Written as DNA, the CDR3 is TGTGCCAGCAGCTTATTACAAAACACCGGGGAGCTGTTTTTT. It yields the protein CASSLLQNTGELFF.

The CDR3 region has the DNA TGTGCCAGCAGCTTAGTTCGCCTAGCGGGGGCTAGCTACGAGCAGTACTTC. It is translated as CASSLVRLAGASYEQYF. The chain is built from TRBV11-2 and TRBJ2-7; 10 bases fit TRBD2. V trimming: 1 base; J trimming: 3 bases; junction bases outside the gene matches: 9. Per the germline V gene, CDR1 is SGHAT and CDR2 is FQNNGV. This CDR3 is built from 17 residues.

The chain recombines TRBV7-9 with TRBJ2-1; 7 bases fit TRBD2. The CDR3 totals 17 residues. V shed 3 bases and J 5 bases; nucleotides not matched to a gene: 13. Looked up from germline, CDR1 is SEHNR and CDR2 is FQNEAQ (reference sequence). The CDR3 loop reads CASSFSGGLGWDNEQFF. In DNA, the CDR3 is TGTGCCAGCAGCTTCTCCGGCGGACTAGGCTGGGACAATGAGCAGTTCTTC.

The chain is built from TRBV30 and TRBJ1-2; D unresolved. Germline V gene lookup returns CDR1 GTSNPN and CDR2 SVGIG (reference sequence). With 0 bases removed from V and 8 bases from J, the gap between germline ends came to 13 bases. The CDR3 length is 13 residues. CDR3 loop: CAWSVIQRSGYTF. The CDR3 DNA sequence: TGTGCCTGGAGTGTGATTCAAAGAAGCGGCTACACCTTC.

This chain links TRBV28 with TRBJ1-2; maybe TRBD1 (6 bases). The germline CDR1 and CDR2 sequences are MDHEN and SYDVKM. The V end lost 4 bases, the J end lost 7 bases, and 16 bases lay between the germline ends. The CDR3 has 14 amino acids. The CDR3: CASSSLSLGGGYTF. In DNA form, the CDR3 reads TGTGCCAGCAGTTCTCTCTCTTTAGGGGGTGGCTACACCTTC.

The CDR3 DNA is TGTGCCAGCAGCCCCTCCCGGGACTCACAGTTCTTC. Amino acids: CASSPSRDSQFF. This rearrangement joins TRBV7-8 to TRBJ2-1; the D gene is possibly TRBD2 (6 bases). Germline V CDR1 and CDR2: SGHVS, FQNEAQ. The CDR3 is 12 amino acids. Trimming stripped 5 bases from V and 13 bases from J, with 15 bases between.

The rearrangement links TRBV11-2 to TRBJ1-2; possibly TRBD1 for D (6 bases). The germline V and J ends were trimmed by 5 bases and 4 bases, with 14 bases remaining between them. Germline V gene lookup returns CDR1 SGHAT and CDR2 FQNNGV. CDR3 length: 14 amino acids. Written as DNA, the CDR3 is TGTGCCAGCAGCCGTAGACAGGCTTCCTATGGCTACACCTTC. Its translation is CASSRRQASYGYTF.

As to this clone: Other nucleotide sequences from this sample produce the same CDR3. This rearrangement joins TRBV7-2 to TRBJ1-2; the D is unclear. The CDR3 is 13 residues long. Germline-derived CDR1 and CDR2 are SGHTA and FQGNSA. The germline V and J ends were trimmed by 1 base and 4 bases, with 7 bases remaining between them. The CDR3 DNA reads as TGTGCCAGCAGCTTAGACAGAACCTATGGCTACACCTTC. Its protein product is CASSLDRTYGYTF.

Points on this clone: The junction and the germline gene differ at one end; a read error may be behind it. V is TRBV6-1 and J is TRBJ2-7; possible D gene TRBD1, 6 bases. CDR1 is MNHNS and CDR2 is SASEGT in the germline V gene. This CDR3 spans 11 amino acids. The CDR3 DNA sequence: TGTGCCAGCAGTGAACGAACAGGGATTAACTTC. The encoded protein is CASSERTGINF.

The chain has TRBV6-5 and TRBJ2-5, with 7 positions matching TRBD2. There are 14 residues in the CDR3. Germline CDR1 reads MNHEY; CDR2 reads SVGAGI. J was trimmed by 4 bases and V by 6 bases; bases with no gene match: 8. The CDR3 reads CASRELGGVETQYF. The CDR3 bases are TGTGCCAGCAGGGAGCTGGGAGGGGTAGAGACCCAGTACTTC.

J is TRBJ2-2 and V is TRBV5-1; possible D gene TRBD1, 6 bases. V was shortened by 0 bases and J by 3 bases, with 15 bases between the two germline ends. CDR1 is SGHRS and CDR2 is YFSETQ in the germline V gene. The CDR3 runs 17 residues. CDR3 region: CASSLDPTNRDTGELFF. CDR3 sequence (DNA): TGCGCCAGCAGCTTGGATCCCACAAACAGGGACACCGGGGAGCTGTTTTTT.

The CDR3 protein is CASSSRTANNYEQYF. CDR3 DNA: TGTGCCAGCAGTTCCCGGACAGCTAACAACTACGAGCAGTACTTC. The chain has TRBV28 and TRBJ2-7, with D perhaps matching TRBD1 (6 bases). V was shortened by 4 bases and J by 3 bases, with 16 bases between the two germline ends. Germline V gene data show CDR1 as MDHEN and CDR2 as SYDVKM. The CDR3 has 15 amino acids.

This clone appeared a single time. This sequence joins TRBV18 and TRBJ2-1, with a tentative D call TRBD1 (5 bases). The germline gives CDR1 KGHSH, CDR2 LQKENI. V dropped 0 bases and J dropped 5 bases, with 17 bases sitting between them. The CDR3 loop spans 17 amino acids. The CDR3 reads CASSPPSLGRANNEQFF. The CDR3 region has the DNA TGTGCCAGCTCACCACCGTCCCTAGGCAGGGCAAACAATGAGCAGTTCTTC.

This clone has just a few counts. The V gene is TRBV3-1 (or the pseudogene TRBV3-2), the J gene TRBJ1-1, with 12 bases matching TRBD1. The CDR3 has 17 amino acids. After removal of 3 bases from V and 0 bases from J, the junction contained 5 bases not matched to a gene. The V gene's germline CDR1 is LGHDT and CDR2 YNNKEL (reference sequence). CDR3: CASSHRDRGRMNTEAFF. The CDR3 DNA is TGTGCCAGCAGCCACCGGGACAGGGGGCGCATGAACACTGAAGCTTTCTTT.

The chain couples TRBV19 to TRBJ1-3; TRBD1 agrees at 10 bases. Germline V gives CDR1 LNHDA, CDR2 SQIVND (reference sequence). V was clipped by 4 bases and J by 1 base; unmatched bases: 7. The length of the CDR3 is 17 residues. The CDR3 nucleotides are TGTGCCAGTAGTACTCCTCCGGGACAGGGGTCTGGAAACACCATATATTTT. It yields the protein CASSTPPGQGSGNTIYF.

The chain employs TRBV30 and TRBJ1-2, with D perhaps matching TRBD1 (5 bases). This CDR3 region has 13 residues. The germline V and J ends were trimmed by 2 bases and 3 bases, with 10 bases remaining between them. Per the germline V gene, CDR1 is GTSNPN and CDR2 is SVGIG (reference sequence). In DNA form, the CDR3 reads TGTGCCTGGAGTCGGACAATGGACTATGGCTACACCTTC. Translation: CAWSRTMDYGYTF.

On this clone: The sample carries other DNA sequences with the same CDR3. The chain has TRBV24-1 and TRBJ1-5; D is undetermined. Germline CDR1 is KGHDR and CDR2 is SFDVKD. There are 12 residues in the CDR3. V was clipped by 2 bases and J by 4 bases, with 2 bases between them. The CDR3 loop is CATSDSNQPQHF. In DNA form, the CDR3 reads TGTGCCACCAGTGATTCTAATCAGCCCCAGCATTTT.

The chain employs TRBV5-1 and TRBJ1-1; TRBD1 aligns across 9 bases. The V gene's germline CDR1 is SGHRS and CDR2 YFSETQ. J lost 4 bases, V lost 4 bases, and 5 bases had no gene match. The CDR3 totals 14 residues. CDR3 in amino acids: CASSETGGITEAFF. CDR3 in DNA: TGCGCCAGCAGCGAAACAGGGGGCATCACTGAAGCTTTCTTT.